This record covers a single T cell receptor (beta chain). Its specificity is not known. All of the isolated RNA was reverse transcribed, so expressed TCRB transcripts were sequenced. Naive, central memory and regulatory T cell samples yielded approximately 3.3 million reads on average. The method was immunoSEQ multiplex PCR; TCRdb's version includes in-frame clones alone and lacks a portion of them. The profile shows some 170,000 clones, around 63% of them singletons. The sample comes from a study of beta chain features in type 1 diabetes. Study-wide background: Cells sorted and examined across all samples totaled over 95 million.

Study-level findings and limits: In type 1 diabetes patients, VDJ junctions had fewer insertions; deletions at these junctions were more frequent. Within each of all four CD4+ subsets, Type 1 diabetes patients had TCRB CDR3s that were moderately but significantly shorter. Researchers reported that naive, central memory and Treg TCRB repertoires appeared more similar in patients than in healthy donors.

The CDR3 loop spans 13 amino acids. With 4 bases removed from V and 0 bases from J, the gap between germline ends came to 9 bases. Germline CDR1 is SQVTM and CDR2 is ANQGSEA. This TCR was recovered from a man aged 25-40 years with type 1 diabetes. The chain joins TRBV29-1 to TRBJ1-1, with D possibly being TRBD1 (5 bases). The sample consisted of naive CD4+ T cells from blood. This CDR3 reads CSVAPRVNTEAFF. CDR3 coding DNA: TGCAGCGTTGCTCCCAGGGTGAACACTGAAGCTTTCTTT.